This TCR beta chain comes out of a study of cytomegalovirus exposure and HLA in healthy donors (dated by TCRdb to the late 2010s). As for the study more broadly: According to an earlier analysis of a few hundred of the donors, about 179 million T cells yielded some 120 million unique TCR beta sequences and about 300 Gb of sequence data. Because of strong linkage in the cohort, a handful of DR-DQ haplotypes were treated as single units for association and clustering. The study profiled the T cell repertoires of 500 to 800 subjects by immunosequencing and related them to cytomegalovirus serostatus. Along with the approximately 620-subject first cohort, a separate validation cohort of over a hundred different subjects was used. Among about 370 genotyped donors of the cohort, an average of around 250,000 unique TCR beta nucleotide sequences was sequenced per donor, of which about 19% were non-productive. The later analysis used no new phenotypic data to find candidate immune exposures, relying instead on TCR beta sequences and their occurrence across donors. All discovery cohort repertoires had been generated using a single sequencing platform. Donor age, sex, ethnicity and CMV serostatus were compiled alongside the repertoire data. Of the approximately 400 genotyped donors, about 80% fell in the genetic ancestry cluster associated with self-reported Caucasian donors. HLA typing included class I and class II loci at four-digit resolution. Around 300 gigabases of sequencing data and tens of millions of unique TCR sequences were included in an early release covering several hundred HLA-typed donors. The aim of the study was to test whether cataloging public T cell receptors could identify signatures of past pathogen exposure. An earlier analysis of approximately 630 of the donors applied high-throughput TCR beta sequencing to assess whether each TCR beta V gene segment acted as functional or pseudogenic. A later genetic analysis used genome-wide SNP genotypes for about 55% of the 666 donors, treating that subset as a discovery cohort. A later analysis re-analyzed previously published TCR beta repertoires from 650 to 800 donors and added high-resolution HLA genotyping to study TCR occurrence patterns. Typing coverage varied by locus: roughly 629-630 donors for A, B, C, DRB1 and DQB1; approximately 500 for DQA1; more than 600 for DPA1; approximately 470 for DPB1. To predict cytomegalovirus infection status, the study brought together high-throughput TCR immunosequencing, statistical association of individual TCRs with disease status, and machine learning. Study-level results and caveats: Most TCR sequences were seen in very few donors, while some public TCRs were found in many individuals. An earlier analysis of some 560 of the donors showed that most TCR beta V segments appeared in productive rearrangements either about 87% or about 30% of the time, which broadly matched IMGT annotations. A total of roughly 160 TCR beta chains were listed by the study as associated with cytomegalovirus. The presence/absence analyses assumed that sequencing depth was roughly uniform across donors, and that assumption may not be true. An association between a missense DCLRE1C variant and V-gene and J-gene trimming of TCR beta chains was found in a later genetic analysis and replicated in an independent cohort. Linkage disequilibrium might explain the correlated functional status among segregating V segments, but an unknown experimental factor could not be ruled out. Because the 87-base-pair reads could not distinguish some IMGT-functional V segments, including TRBV6-2 and TRBV6-3, those segments were excluded. The sequencing pipeline was judged likely to have produced a cluster of highly shared sequence variants as a technical artifact. Because some donors lacked HLA typing at each locus, the association tests relied only on the typed subset. When HLA alleles, especially DR and DQ, strongly co-occurred, attributing TCR associations to individual alleles was difficult. In a later analysis, most CMV-associated TCR beta chains were found to appear HLA-restricted, with HLA associations seemingly driven largely by CMV exposure. A further reported finding was that TCR beta sequences accurately predicted the HLA-A and HLA-B alleles for most subjects in the first cohort. In a later analysis, several top co-occurrence clusters were reported to appear linked to parvovirus B19, influenza, CMV and Epstein-Barr virus. A later analysis associated about 17,000 TCR beta sequences with specific HLA alleles at a false discovery rate of 0.05. The classifier was reported to diagnose cytomegalovirus status with high specificity and sensitivity in both the original and validation cohorts. In vitro tests confirmed that a few of the cytomegalovirus-associated TCR beta chains recognize cytomegalovirus antigens. The authors suggested that the approach could potentially be generalized to other disease states and immunological phenotypes. In a later analysis, HLA-associated TCR beta chains were found to be more clonally expanded and to have lower generation probabilities than equally common non-associated chains. Because counts were too low, fewer than 20 rarely observed V segments, including chromosome 9 orphons, were excluded from the earlier analysis of under 650 of the donors. In a later analysis, TCR association rates were found to vary across HLA loci, with the most associated TCRs seen for DRB1 alleles and the fewest for HLA-C alleles. The cohort was sequenced for TCR beta chains only, and without alpha or paired-chain data the features that could be detected were limited. The only immune exposure information available for the cohort was CMV serostatus. A later genetic analysis reported fewer N-insertions in productive TCRs among donors in an Asian-associated ancestry cluster than the roughly 700-donor mean.

Library method: the immunoSEQ multiplex PCR assay. A mixture of 60 forward primers for TCR Vbeta segments and 13 reverse primers for TCR Jbeta segments was used in the multiplex PCR. The CDR3 region of rearranged TCR beta genes was amplified from genomic DNA by a multiplex PCR assay. On the Illumina HiSeq System, the amplified TCR beta libraries were sequenced as 87-base-pair reads. The study's processing was this. In a later analysis, 80 million or so unique TCR beta chains were counted across the 666 repertoires, and approximately 9.9 million of these chains were shared by at least two donors. A nearest-neighbor algorithm error-corrected the raw reads and collapsed the reads into unique sequences, merging closely related sequences to remove PCR and sequencing errors. Alignment of CDR3 sequences to IMGT reference sequences was used to assign V, D and J gene segments. For a sequence to be retained, at least a six-nucleotide match to both a V gene segment and a J gene segment was required. Rearrangements were classified as productive when the CDR3 lacked stop codons and remained in frame with V and J, and all other rearrangements were classified as non-productive. CDR3 was defined by IMGT convention, running from the second conserved V-encoded cysteine to the conserved J-encoded phenylalanine. In an earlier analysis of more than 550 of the donors, sequences lacking an unambiguous match to a single V gene segment were excluded. An earlier analysis of over 450 of the donors classified V segments as functional when productive rearrangements were above 56.7% and as segregating when the standard deviation between donors was above 5%. A statistical classification framework was built to diagnose cytomegalovirus status from the catalog of TCR beta chain sequences. In a later analysis, V and J genes were assigned by comparing TCR nucleotide sequences against IMGT/GENE-DB human TR gene sequences. A later analysis assigned CDR3 sequences and most-parsimonious VDJ recombination scenarios with the TCRdist pipeline. A later analysis defined each TCR beta chain by its CDR3 amino acid sequence plus V-gene family, and excluded reads lacking a unique V-gene family. A later analysis removed nearly 600 highly shared, low-generation-probability nucleotide sequences to deal with suspected cross-contamination and a sequencing artifact. A later analysis calculated a clonal expansion index for each public chain from normalized within-repertoire ranks of inferred template counts. In a later analysis, generation probabilities were computed with a VDJ recombination model fitted to out-of-frame rearrangements, and the resulting probabilities were checked against IGoR. In a later analysis, TCR-TCR, TCR-HLA and TCR-CMV co-occurrence was scored with hypergeometric tests, and a repertoire-size bias correction was applied to TCR pairs. False discovery rates were estimated in a later analysis by permuting HLA or CMV assignments 20 times. In a later analysis, co-occurring TCRs were grouped with DBSCAN, and TCRdist sequence similarity was added when clustering was performed within HLA-allele-positive subsets. Co-occurrence clustering excluded repertoires with fewer than 30,000 or more than 120,000 public chains, plus five with anomalous nucleotide sharing. TCRdb re-hosts the immuneACCESS table, in-frame sequences only. Its copies lack some clones; in the studies checked, an unresolved V gene accounts for under half of them, and the cause for the rest is not known. D and trimming were read from the DNA, whereas the V and J calls and clone size are those reported in that table. This sample gives roughly 150,000 clones in total; about 82% of them show up just once. The top ten constitute 2% to 3% of the sample.

In total, approximately 690 healthy bone marrow donors made up the cohort. Cohort members were all nominally healthy when sampled, although unrecorded immune exposures were likely present. The donor was CMV seronegative and belonged to the group of 352 seronegative cohort members. Every donor gave a peripheral blood sample, and the peripheral blood mononuclear cells from that sample were used for TCR beta sequencing. Genomic DNA was extracted from the blood cell samples with the Qiagen DNeasy Blood Extraction Kit. The CDR3 covers 16 residues, taking in both the cysteine and the phenylalanine. The retained sequence is limited to the CDR3, 48 bases, with the frame set at the first base. From a lookup of the germline V gene, CDR1 and CDR2 are SGHRS and YFSETQ. Between the V and J ends, shortened by 4 bases and 6 bases respectively, the junction contains 20 bases. A remark on this clone: Its recognized antigen is unknown. Base qualities are not at hand, and no much larger clone is one base apart.

This TCR derives from a male donor in good health and CMV-seronegative. Recombination connected TRBV5-1 to TRBJ2-1; matching of 6 bases hints at TRBD2 as the D gene. The sample was PBMCs. The DNA is TGCGCCAGCAGCGGGGGGACCGACAAACTTCTCAATGAGCAGTTCTTC. The translation is CASSGGTDKLLNEQFF.